These 5 T cell receptor beta chains came from one sample sequenced in a study of identical twins. TCRdb redid the calling of the 5' RACE reads with MiXCR, one entry per CDR3 protein. The sample lists nearly 900,000 distinct CDR3 sequences; approximately 13% were seen once. The sample was also reused in another study, on yellow fever vaccine responses in identical twins.

Sequencing used PBMCs. The receptors were sampled from a woman aged 18 to 35 in good health.

The chain recombines TRBV28 with TRBJ2-1, with 8 bases that match TRBD2. The germline V gene encodes CDR1 MDHEN and CDR2 SYDVKM. Trimming cost V 5 bases and J 15 bases; bases outside gene matches: 9. The CDR3 extends over 12 amino acids. CDR3 coding DNA: TGTGCCAGCAGTACGACTAGCGCCGGAGTGTTCTTC. This translates into CASSTTSAGVFF.

The sample holds a few counts of this clonotype. This chain joins TRBV20-1 and TRBJ2-2, with 8 bases that match TRBD2. CDR1 and CDR2 from the germline V gene are DFQATT and SNEGSKA (reference sequence). The CDR3 has 14 residues. With 6 bases clipped from V and 6 bases from J, the junction kept 9 bases outside the gene matches. The DNA for the CDR3 is TGCAGTGCCCCGAGGAGCGGGGGTTCCGGGGAGCTGTTTTTT. Translating gives CSAPRSGGSGELFF.

This clonotype has only a few counts. The rearrangement links TRBV20-1 to TRBJ1-1, with D maybe TRBD1 (5 bases). The CDR3 sequence is 13 residues long. Germline V CDR1 and CDR2: DFQATT, SNEGSKA (reference sequence). V dropped 3 bases and J dropped 3 bases, with 11 bases sitting between them. CDR3 sequence: CSARTEGDTEAFF. The CDR3 DNA reads TGCAGTGCTAGGACAGAAGGGGACACTGAAGCTTTCTTT.

V is TRBV20-1 and J is TRBJ2-1; D is perhaps TRBD1 (5 bases). Germline V gene lookup returns CDR1 DFQATT and CDR2 SNEGSKA (reference sequence). The CDR3 has 17 amino acids. V was shortened by 0 bases and J by 0 bases, with 15 bases between the two germline ends. The CDR3 bases are TGCAGTGCTAGAGATCAGGCCAGACAGCTCTCCTACAATGAGCAGTTCTTC. Its protein is CSARDQARQLSYNEQFF.

This clonotype was observed at least ten times. This chain links TRBV3-1 with TRBJ2-2; a possible D gene is TRBD2 (7 bases). This CDR3 spans 14 amino acids. V was trimmed by 5 bases and J by 4 bases, leaving 11 bases between them. In germline, CDR1 is LGHDT, CDR2 YNNKEL (reference sequence). CDR3: CASSAGGPTGELFF. DNA for the CDR3: TGTGCCAGCAGCGCCGGGGGGCCCACCGGGGAGCTGTTTTTT.